Listed here is a single T cell receptor (beta chain). The antigen remains unidentified. Sample time point: pre-sensitization, week 0. The treatment: therapeutic diphenylcyclopropenone sensitization with weekly scalp DPC. TCRdb itself ran the RACE reads through MiXCR, one entry per CDR3 protein. The sample holds about 300,000 distinct CDR3 sequences, about 5% seen once. The data derive from a study of human T cells and chemical hapten exposure. Study overall: The patch tests put 0.01% DPC on the skin of the upper back and were read 6 days later. Slight differences in pooled library volume were the main source of varying TCR yields across samples. Predominantly women, the patients had alopecia areata, totalis or universalis. Findings of the study overall: The number of TCRs above 1 in 1000 frequency did not change after DPC sensitization.

The V and J ends lost 7 bases and 4 bases respectively, with 20 bases between them. Germline V gene data show CDR1 as MDHEN and CDR2 as SYDVKM. The CDR3 consists of 15 residues. The receptor was derived from a woman aged 18-29 years with alopecia areata. Some clones in this sample may be carry-over from other donors' samples. The V and J genes are TRBV28 and TRBJ2-7; D possibly uses TRBD1 or TRBD2 (5 bases each). The input for sequencing was whole blood, taken in connection with sensitization to the hapten diphenylcyclopropenone (DPC). The CDR3 coding sequence is TGTGCCAGCACTCCTTCCGCCGGGACGGCATACGAGCAGTACTTC. Its translation: CASTPSAGTAYEQYF.